This passage covers 32 T cell receptor beta chains from one sample sequenced in a study of blood T cell repertoires in COVID-19. Profiling relied on immunoSEQ multiplex PCR, and the TCRdb table lists in-frame clones only, not all of them. The profile shows about 64,000 clones, under 80% of them singletons. The sample consisted of peripheral blood. Source of these receptors: a human donor in a cohort sampled during active COVID-19.

The chain links TRBV3-1 (or the pseudogene TRBV3-2) to TRBJ2-6; D not certain. V was trimmed by 4 bases and J by 4 bases, leaving 5 bases between them. The CDR3 loop spans 13 amino acids. Per germline, CDR1 LGHDT and CDR2 YNNKEL (reference sequence). Here the CDR3 reads CASSPPGANVLTF. CDR3 DNA: TGTGCCAGCAGCCCCCCGGGGGCCAACGTCCTGACTTTC.

The chain employs TRBV5-1 and TRBJ2-1; TRBD1 aligns across 7 bases. This CDR3 is 17 amino acids long. V was clipped by 4 bases and J by 0 bases; unmatched bases: 10. CDR1 SGHRS and CDR2 YFSETQ come from the germline V gene. CDR3: CASSGGQALSSYNEQFF. Written as DNA, the CDR3 is TGCGCCAGCAGCGGCGGACAGGCTCTTAGCTCCTACAATGAGCAGTTCTTC.

CDR3 amino acids: CASSQDTTGGYYEQYF. Written as DNA, the CDR3 is TGCGCCAGCAGCCAAGATACGACAGGGGGCTACTACGAGCAGTACTTC. The chain has TRBV4-3 and TRBJ2-7; 10 positions match TRBD1. CDR3 size: 16 residues. Germline-derived CDR1 and CDR2 are LGHNA and YSLEER. V gave up 0 bases and J gave up 3 bases; unmatched junction bases: 5.

The chain uses TRBV2 and TRBJ1-5; 9 bases fit TRBD1. Unmatched junction bases numbered 5, after V lost 6 bases and J lost 2 bases. The germline gives CDR1 SNHLY, CDR2 FYNNEI. CDR3 length: 15 residues. CDR3 region: CASRGQGIGNQPQHF. The CDR3 DNA reads TGTGCCAGCAGGGGACAGGGAATTGGCAATCAGCCCCAGCATTTT. The whole variable domain, remainder taken from reference TRBV2 and TRBJ1-5, is EPEVTQTPSHQVTQMGQEVILRCVPISNHLYFYWYRQILGQKVEFLVSFYNNEISEKSEIFDDQFSVERPDGSNFTLKIRSTKLEDSAMYFCASRGQGIGNQPQHFGDGTRLSIL.

This sequence joins TRBV11-2 and TRBJ2-3; D is undetermined. From germline, CDR1 is SGHAT and CDR2 FQNNGV. CDR3 length: 13 residues. V lost 0 bases and J lost 3, with 4 bases in between. The CDR3 DNA reads as TGTGCCAGCAGCTTAGATCATACAGATACGCAGTATTTT. This gives the protein CASSLDHTDTQYF.

The V and J genes are TRBV19 and TRBJ1-2, with 7 bases identical to TRBD1. The CDR3 sequence is 14 residues long. Per the germline V gene, CDR1 is LNHDA and CDR2 is SQIVND (reference sequence). Trimming took 7 bases from V and 4 from J; bases not matched to a gene: 9. DNA for the CDR3: TGTGCCAGTACCCACCATCGGGACAGCTATGGCTACACCTTC. This encodes CASTHHRDSYGYTF.

This clone was detected only a few times. The V call is TRBV5-6, the J call TRBJ2-5; D is perhaps TRBD2 (5 bases). V lost 0 bases and J lost 2, with 8 bases in between. This CDR3 comprises 14 residues. The germline gives CDR1 SGHDT, CDR2 YYEEEE. The CDR3 DNA sequence: TGTGCCAGCAGCTTGGGGGAGCGGCAAGAGACCCAGTACTTC. Residues: CASSLGERQETQYF.

By sample share, this clone is medium-sized. The chain joins TRBV5-6 to TRBJ1-3, with TRBD1 matching 8 bases. Germline V gene lookup returns CDR1 SGHDT and CDR2 YYEEEE. The V segment lost 6 bases and the J segment 6 bases; nucleotides outside the gene matches: 8. The CDR3 extends over 14 amino acids. CDR3 region: CASTQDRVANTIYF. Here the CDR3 DNA reads TGTGCCAGCACCCAGGACAGGGTGGCAAACACCATATATTTT.

The chain employs TRBV5-1 and TRBJ2-7; 11 bases are shared with TRBD1. V lost 1 base, J lost 0 bases, and 3 bases stayed unmatched. Germline V gene data show CDR1 as SGHRS and CDR2 as YFSETQ. This CDR3 spans 16 amino acids. CDR3 amino acids: CASSLHGQGASYEQYF. The CDR3 region has the DNA TGCGCCAGCAGCTTGCACGGACAGGGGGCCTCCTACGAGCAGTACTTC.

This sequence joins TRBV28 and TRBJ1-2, with D tentatively TRBD1 (5 bases). This CDR3 is 13 amino acids long. Germline CDR1 and CDR2: MDHEN and SYDVKM. Trimming pared 8 bases from V and 2 bases from J, leaving 12 bases between. CDR3 residues: CASAPQGNYGYTF. DNA for the CDR3: TGTGCCAGCGCCCCCCAGGGAAACTATGGCTACACCTTC.

This clone was seen a handful of times. This sequence joins TRBV3-1 (or the pseudogene TRBV3-2) and TRBJ1-1; no definite D call. V gave up 0 bases and J gave up 6 bases, with 8 bases separating them. The length of the CDR3 is 13 residues. Germline V gene data show CDR1 as LGHDT and CDR2 as YNNKEL (reference sequence). The CDR3 loop is CASSQEPTAEAFF. The CDR3 coding sequence is TGTGCCAGCAGCCAAGAACCCACGGCTGAAGCTTTCTTT.

The chain employs TRBV6-6 and TRBJ2-3, with 10 bases lining up with TRBD2. Germline assignment: CDR1 MNHNY and CDR2 SVGAGI (reference sequence). V gave up 5 bases and J gave up 2 bases; unmatched junction bases: 7. CDR3 length: 16 residues. The CDR3 region has the DNA TGTGCCAGCAGTCGATCTAGCGGGGGACTCACAGATACGCAGTATTTT. This sequence encodes CASSRSSGGLTDTQYF.

The V call is TRBV24-1, the J call TRBJ2-5; D is possibly TRBD1 (6 bases). Germline V gene data show CDR1 as KGHDR and CDR2 as SFDVKD. V was clipped by 3 bases and J by 4 bases, with 11 bases between them. The CDR3 extends over 14 amino acids. DNA of the CDR3: TGTGCCACCAGTGATGGACAGATGGGAGAGACCCAGTACTTC. Translated: CATSDGQMGETQYF.

The chain couples TRBV5-1 to TRBJ2-7; D unresolved. The V gene lost 0 bases and the J gene lost 0 bases, with 7 bases spanning the gap. The CDR3 spans 14 residues. Germline lookup yields CDR1 SGHRS and CDR2 YFSETQ. The DNA for the CDR3 is TGCGCCAGCAGCTTGGAAAGGAGCTCCTACGAGCAGTACTTC. Protein product: CASSLERSSYEQYF.

This chain joins TRBV7-2 and TRBJ2-1; 7 positions match TRBD1. CDR3 length: 13 residues. Germline V CDR1 and CDR2: SGHTA, FQGNSA. J lost 13 bases, V lost 1 base, and 7 bases had no gene match. The CDR3 loop reads CASSLDFGTEQFF. Written as DNA, the CDR3 is TGTGCCAGCAGCTTAGACTTCGGGACAGAACAGTTCTTC. The complete variable domain, with remaining parts taken from reference TRBV7-2 and TRBJ2-1, reads GAGVSQSPSNKVTEKGKDVELRCDPISGHTALYWYRQSLGQGLEFLIYFQGNSAPDKSGLPSDRFSAERTGGSVSTLTIQRTQQEDSAVYLCASSLDFGTEQFFGPGTRLTVL.

This clone occurred a few times. This chain connects TRBV19 to TRBJ1-5; 11 positions match TRBD1. Germline trimming cut 3 bases from V and 7 bases from J; bases unmatched to any gene: 8. The CDR3 loop spans 16 amino acids. Per germline, CDR1 LNHDA and CDR2 SQIVND (reference sequence). The CDR3: CASSMFGQGASQPQHF. The CDR3 bases are TGTGCCAGTAGTATGTTCGGACAGGGGGCAAGCCAGCCCCAGCATTTT.

The chain is built from TRBV6-5 and TRBJ2-3; D is possibly TRBD2 (6 bases). The CDR3 contains 12 residues. The V and J ends lost 8 bases and 0 bases respectively, with 6 bases between them. Germline lookup yields CDR1 MNHEY and CDR2 SVGAGI. The CDR3 coding sequence is TGTGCCAGCGCGGGGAGCACAGATACGCAGTATTTT. Translating gives CASAGSTDTQYF.

This chain connects TRBV30 to TRBJ1-1; D is unresolved. Germline V CDR1 and CDR2: GTSNPN, SVGIG (reference sequence). V gave up 3 bases and J gave up 4 bases, with 9 bases separating them. The CDR3 loop spans 12 amino acids. For the CDR3, the DNA is TGTGCCTGGAGCGCCCCCGGCACTGAAGCTTTCTTT. Translation gives CAWSAPGTEAFF. Combining the CDR3 with reference TRBV30 and TRBJ1-1 gives the whole variable domain SQTIHQWPATLVQPVGSPLSLECTVEGTSNPNLYWYRQAAGRGLQLLFYSVGIGQISSEVPQNLSASRPQDRQFILSSKKLLLSDSGFYLCAWSAPGTEAFFGQGTRLTVV.

The chain combines TRBV5-1 with TRBJ2-5; perhaps TRBD1 as D (6 bases). The CDR3 runs to 13 residues. CDR1 and CDR2 from the germline V gene are SGHRS and YFSETQ. V was cut by 8 bases and J by 5 bases, with 16 bases left in between. The CDR3 region is CASRDNFGETQYF. The CDR3 DNA reads TGCGCCAGTCGGGACAACTTTGGGGAGACCCAGTACTTC.

The chain recombines TRBV9 with TRBJ2-7; possible D gene TRBD1, 6 bases. Trimming took 0 bases from V and 0 from J, leaving 13 bases between them. CDR1 and CDR2 (germline): SGDLS, YYNGEE. This CDR3 spans 16 amino acids. This chain's CDR3 is CASSVGRSGASYEQYF. As DNA, the CDR3 is TGTGCCAGCAGCGTAGGGAGGTCAGGGGCCTCCTACGAGCAGTACTTC.

The chain couples TRBV18 to TRBJ2-3, with D perhaps matching TRBD1 (5 bases). Germline V gives CDR1 KGHSH, CDR2 LQKENI. The CDR3 spans 15 residues. V lost 2 bases to trimming and J lost 5 bases, with 14 bases between them. CDR3 protein: CASSPIPGSQDTQYF. The CDR3 bases are TGTGCCAGCTCACCAATCCCAGGGTCTCAAGATACGCAGTATTTT.

The J gene is TRBJ1-5, the V gene TRBV19, with 7 nucleotides matching TRBD1. The length of the CDR3 is 15 residues. J was trimmed by 2 bases and V by 6 bases; bases with no gene match: 7. Germline V CDR1 and CDR2: LNHDA, SQIVND (reference sequence). Here the CDR3 reads CASRNRDSRNQPQHF. DNA of the CDR3: TGTGCCAGTAGGAACCGGGACAGTCGCAATCAGCCCCAGCATTTT.

V usage is TRBV5-6 and J usage is TRBJ2-1; D ambiguous. Trimming removed 0 bases from V and 0 bases from J, with 10 bases in between. Germline CDR1 reads SGHDT; CDR2 reads YYEEEE. The CDR3 is 16 residues long. CDR3 residues: CASSLERRSSYNEQFF. CDR3 sequence (DNA): TGTGCCAGCAGCTTGGAGCGCAGATCCTCCTACAATGAGCAGTTCTTC.

This chain links TRBV11-2 with TRBJ1-3, with TRBD1 matching over 8 bases. Germline-derived CDR1 and CDR2 are SGHAT and FQNNGV. The CDR3 is 15 residues long. V dropped 0 bases and J dropped 3; count of bases not matched to a gene: 1. CDR3 sequence: CASSLDRGLGNTIYF. DNA of the CDR3: TGTGCCAGCAGCTTAGACAGGGGGCTTGGAAACACCATATATTTT. Looking up the rest from reference TRBV11-2 and TRBJ1-3 gives the full variable domain: EAGVAQSPRYKIIEKRQSVAFWCNPISGHATLYWYQQILGQGPKLLIQFQNNGVVDDSQLPKDRFSAERLKGVDSTLKIQPAKLEDSAVYLCASSLDRGLGNTIYFGEGSWLTVV.

This clone was counted once. The V gene is TRBV2, the J gene TRBJ2-5; 8 positions match TRBD1. After removal of 2 bases from V and 7 bases from J, the junction contained 12 bases not matched to a gene. Germline-derived CDR1 and CDR2 are SNHLY and FYNNEI. There are 16 residues in the CDR3. CDR3 DNA: TGTGCCAGCAGTGAATCCCCGCAGGGGGCATACGGGACCCAGTACTTC. It translates to CASSESPQGAYGTQYF.

This sequence joins TRBV4-3 and TRBJ2-2; 10 bases align to TRBD1. CDR3 length: 16 residues. The germline V gene has CDR1 LGHNA and CDR2 YSLEER. J was trimmed by 3 bases and V by 0 bases; bases with no gene match: 1. The chain's CDR3 is CASSQEGTGDTGELFF. The CDR3 nucleotides read TGCGCCAGCAGCCAAGAAGGGACAGGGGACACCGGGGAGCTGTTTTTT.

J is TRBJ1-4 and V is TRBV7-9; D unresolved. The CDR3 extends over 13 amino acids. Between the trimmed V and J ends, which lost 1 base and 7 bases, there was a span of 7 bases. CDR1 and CDR2 from the germline V gene are SEHNR and FQNEAQ (reference sequence). CDR3 bases: TGTGCCAGCAGCTTAGGCTCCGGTGAAAAACTGTTTTTT. As protein: CASSLGSGEKLFF.

The rearrangement joins TRBV18 to TRBJ1-1, with D possibly TRBD1 on 6 matching bases. CDR1 KGHSH and CDR2 LQKENI come from the germline V gene. The V gene lost 6 bases and the J gene lost 2 bases, with 10 bases spanning the gap. The CDR3 is 13 amino acids. CDR3 coding DNA: TGTGCCAGCTCCCCGGGGACAAACACTGAAGCTTTCTTT. This gives the protein CASSPGTNTEAFF. Full variable domain (outside the CDR3, taken from reference TRBV18 and TRBJ1-1): NAGVMQNPRHLVRRRGQEARLRCSPMKGHSHVYWYRQLPEEGLKFMVYLQKENIIDESGMPKERFSAEFPKEGPSILRIQQVVRGDSAAYFCASSPGTNTEAFFGQGTRLTVV.

The chain recombines TRBV21-1 with TRBJ1-2; the D call TRBD1 from the table was never checked on the DNA. TRBV21-1 constitutes a pseudogene. The CDR3 totals 15 residues. The CDR3 sequence is CASSKGGTGNYGYTF. The CDR3 nucleotides are TGTGCCAGCAGCAAAGGGGGGACAGGGAACTATGGCTACACCTTC.

This chain links TRBV24-1 with TRBJ2-1; perhaps TRBD2 as D (6 bases). V lost 4 bases to trimming and J lost 3 bases, with 15 bases between them. Germline CDR1 and CDR2: KGHDR and SFDVKD. The CDR3 totals 16 residues. CDR3 sequence (DNA): TGTGCCACCAGTGACGGGGTGGGGGGTATCTACAATGAGCAGTTCTTC. This gives the protein CATSDGVGGIYNEQFF.

This clone was recorded once. The gene calls are TRBV5-1 and TRBJ2-3, with 9 bases lining up with TRBD2. Germline V gene data show CDR1 as SGHRS and CDR2 as YFSETQ. Losses at the gene ends were 1 base for V and 4 bases for J; bases not matched to a gene: 10. This CDR3 has 17 residues. CDR3 in amino acids: CASSLRASGVLADTQYF. The CDR3 DNA reads as TGCGCCAGCAGCTTGAGGGCTAGCGGGGTATTAGCAGATACGCAGTATTTT.

This clone has just a few counts. The CDR3 region is CASSEVAGGSYNEQFF. The CDR3 DNA is TGTGCCAGCAGTGAAGTTGCAGGGGGCTCCTACAATGAGCAGTTCTTC. The rearrangement joins TRBV6-1 to TRBJ2-1; 7 bases match TRBD1. CDR1 is MNHNS and CDR2 is SASEGT in the germline V gene. There are 16 residues in the CDR3. V lost 1 base, J lost 0 bases, and 3 bases stayed unmatched.